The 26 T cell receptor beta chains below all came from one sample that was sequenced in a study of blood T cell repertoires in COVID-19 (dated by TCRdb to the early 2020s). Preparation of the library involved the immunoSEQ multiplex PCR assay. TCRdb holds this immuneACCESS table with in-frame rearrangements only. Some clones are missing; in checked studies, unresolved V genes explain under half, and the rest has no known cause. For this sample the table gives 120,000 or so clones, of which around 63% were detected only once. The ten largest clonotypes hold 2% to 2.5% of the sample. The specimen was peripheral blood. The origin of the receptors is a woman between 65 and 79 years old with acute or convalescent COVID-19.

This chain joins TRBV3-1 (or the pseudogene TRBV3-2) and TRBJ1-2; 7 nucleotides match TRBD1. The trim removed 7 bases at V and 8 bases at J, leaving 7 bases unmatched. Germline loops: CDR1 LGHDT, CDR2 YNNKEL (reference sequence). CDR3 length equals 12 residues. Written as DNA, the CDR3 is TGTGCCAGCAAGGACAGGCTCTACGGCTACACCTTC. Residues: CASKDRLYGYTF.

CDR3 protein: CASSLLDRGSNTQYF. DNA for the CDR3: TGTGCCAGCAGTTTATTGGACAGGGGGTCAAATACGCAGTATTTT. This chain links TRBV27 with TRBJ2-3; 10 nucleotides agree with TRBD1. In germline, CDR1 is MNHEY, CDR2 SMNVEV (reference sequence). V trimming: 1 base; J trimming: 7 bases; junction bases outside the gene matches: 5. The CDR3 spans 15 residues.

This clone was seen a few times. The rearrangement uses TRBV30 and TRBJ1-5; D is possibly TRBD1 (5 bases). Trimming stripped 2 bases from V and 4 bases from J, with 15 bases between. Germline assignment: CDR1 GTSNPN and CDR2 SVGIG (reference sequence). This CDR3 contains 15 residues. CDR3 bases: TGTGCCTGGAGTAAAGGGGCCGCGGGGAATCAGCCCCAGCATTTT. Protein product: CAWSKGAAGNQPQHF. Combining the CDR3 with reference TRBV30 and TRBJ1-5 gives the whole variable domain SQTIHQWPATLVQPVGSPLSLECTVEGTSNPNLYWYRQAAGRGLQLLFYSVGIGQISSEVPQNLSASRPQDRQFILSSKKLLLSDSGFYLCAWSKGAAGNQPQHFGDGTRLSIL.

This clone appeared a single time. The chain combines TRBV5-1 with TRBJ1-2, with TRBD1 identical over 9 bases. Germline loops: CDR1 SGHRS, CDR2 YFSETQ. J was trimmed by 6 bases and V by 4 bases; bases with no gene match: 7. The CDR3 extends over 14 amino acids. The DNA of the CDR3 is TGCGCCAGCAGCACAGAGGGACAGGGCCATGGCTACACCTTC. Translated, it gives CASSTEGQGHGYTF. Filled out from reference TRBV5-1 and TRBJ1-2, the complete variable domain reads KAGVTQTPRYLIKTRGQQVTLSCSPISGHRSVSWYQQTPGQGLQFLFEYFSETQRNKGNFPGRFSGRQFSNSRSEMNVSTLELGDSALYLCASSTEGQGHGYTFGSGTRLTVV.

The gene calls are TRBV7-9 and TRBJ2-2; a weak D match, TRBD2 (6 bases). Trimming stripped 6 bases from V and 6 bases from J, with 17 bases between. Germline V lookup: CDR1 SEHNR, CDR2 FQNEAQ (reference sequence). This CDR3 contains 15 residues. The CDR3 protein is CASRRDGVGPGELFF. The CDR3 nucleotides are TGTGCCAGCAGGCGGGACGGAGTGGGTCCCGGGGAGCTGTTTTTT.

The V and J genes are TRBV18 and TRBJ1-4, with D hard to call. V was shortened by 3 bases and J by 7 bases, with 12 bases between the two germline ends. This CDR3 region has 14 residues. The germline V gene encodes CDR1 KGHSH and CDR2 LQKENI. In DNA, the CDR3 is TGTGCCAGCTCACCTAAACGGGGTAGTGAAAAACTGTTTTTT. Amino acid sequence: CASSPKRGSEKLFF.

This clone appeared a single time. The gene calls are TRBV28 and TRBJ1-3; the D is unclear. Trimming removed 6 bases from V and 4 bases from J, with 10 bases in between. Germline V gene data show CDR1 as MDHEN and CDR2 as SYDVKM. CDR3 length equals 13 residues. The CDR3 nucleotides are TGTGCCAGCAGCTCCGGAGCGGGAAACACCATATATTTT. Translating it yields CASSSGAGNTIYF.

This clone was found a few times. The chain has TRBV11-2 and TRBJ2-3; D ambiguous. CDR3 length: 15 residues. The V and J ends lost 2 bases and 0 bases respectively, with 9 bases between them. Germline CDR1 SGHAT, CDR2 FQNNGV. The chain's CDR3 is CASSLSLSSTDTQYF. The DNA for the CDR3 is TGTGCCAGCAGCTTAAGCCTTTCAAGCACAGATACGCAGTATTTT.

The CDR3 sequence is CASSRMGSSNEKLFF. The CDR3 bases are TGTGCCAGCAGCCGGATGGGGAGCTCTAATGAAAAACTGTTTTTT. This chain connects TRBV7-9 to TRBJ1-4; D is unresolved. Trimming pared 5 bases from V and 3 bases from J, leaving 13 bases between. This CDR3 has 15 residues. The germline gives CDR1 SEHNR, CDR2 FQNEAQ (reference sequence).

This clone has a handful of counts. In DNA form, the CDR3 reads TGTGCCAGCTCACCGTCCGGGACAGGGGTCGACGAGCAGTACTTC. This gives the protein CASSPSGTGVDEQYF. The chain has TRBV18 and TRBJ2-7; TRBD1 agrees at 10 bases. The germline CDR1 and CDR2 sequences are KGHSH and LQKENI. This CDR3 is built from 15 residues. The junction had 7 bases not matched to a gene; V was cut back by 3 bases and J by 5 bases.

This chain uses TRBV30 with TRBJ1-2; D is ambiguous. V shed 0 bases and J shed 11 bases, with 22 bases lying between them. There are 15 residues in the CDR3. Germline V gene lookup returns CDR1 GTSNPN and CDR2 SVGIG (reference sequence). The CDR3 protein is CAWSVWAAFPMPYTF. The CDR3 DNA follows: TGTGCCTGGAGTGTATGGGCAGCTTTTCCTATGCCATACACCTTC.

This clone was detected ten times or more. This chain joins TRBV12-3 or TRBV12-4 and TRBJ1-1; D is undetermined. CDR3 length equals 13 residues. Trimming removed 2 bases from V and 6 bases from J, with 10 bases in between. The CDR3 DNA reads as TGTGCCAGCAGTTTACCCCCGGCGGCTGAAGCTTTCTTT. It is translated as CASSLPPAAEAFF.

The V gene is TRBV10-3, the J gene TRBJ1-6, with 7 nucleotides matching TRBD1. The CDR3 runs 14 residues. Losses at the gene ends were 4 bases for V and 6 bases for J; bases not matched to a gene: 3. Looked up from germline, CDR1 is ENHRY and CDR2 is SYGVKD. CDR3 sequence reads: CAISGSGGNSPLHF. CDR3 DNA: TGTGCCATCAGTGGCTCAGGGGGTAATTCACCCCTCCACTTT.

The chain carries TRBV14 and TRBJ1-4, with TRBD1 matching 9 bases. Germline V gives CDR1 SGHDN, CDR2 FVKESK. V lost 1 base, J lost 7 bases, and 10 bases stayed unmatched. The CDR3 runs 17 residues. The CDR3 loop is CASSQGQTGGVSEKLFF. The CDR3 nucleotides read TGTGCCAGCAGCCAAGGACAAACAGGGGGCGTTTCTGAAAAACTGTTTTTT.

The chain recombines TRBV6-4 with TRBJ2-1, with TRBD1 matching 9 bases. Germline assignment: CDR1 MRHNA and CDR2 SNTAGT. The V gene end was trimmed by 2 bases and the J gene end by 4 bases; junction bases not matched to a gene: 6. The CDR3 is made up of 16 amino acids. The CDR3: CASSDGTGTPYNEQFF. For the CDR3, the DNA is TGTGCCAGCAGTGACGGGACAGGGACCCCTTACAATGAGCAGTTCTTC.

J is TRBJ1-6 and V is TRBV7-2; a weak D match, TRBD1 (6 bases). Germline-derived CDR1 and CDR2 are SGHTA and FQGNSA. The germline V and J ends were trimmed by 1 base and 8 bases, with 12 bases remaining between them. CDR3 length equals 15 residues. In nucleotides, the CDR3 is TGTGCCAGCAGCTTAGGGACAGCGGTATATTCACCCCTCCACTTT. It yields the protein CASSLGTAVYSPLHF.

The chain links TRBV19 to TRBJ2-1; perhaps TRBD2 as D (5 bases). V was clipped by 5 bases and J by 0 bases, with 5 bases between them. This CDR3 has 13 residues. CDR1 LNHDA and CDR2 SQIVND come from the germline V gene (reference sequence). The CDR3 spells CASSRGSYNEQFF. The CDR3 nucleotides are TGTGCCAGTAGTCGGGGCTCCTACAATGAGCAGTTCTTC.

In nucleotides, the CDR3 is TGTGCCAGCAGTCATGACATTGAAAGCACAGATACGCAGTATTTT. Its translation: CASSHDIESTDTQYF. V and J are TRBV6-5 and TRBJ2-3; D unresolved. There are 15 residues in the CDR3. V lost 5 bases to trimming and J lost 0 bases, with 12 bases between them. Germline V gene sequence: CDR1 MNHEY, CDR2 SVGAGI.

The CDR3 spells CASSFGQIANYGYTF. The CDR3 DNA is TGCGCCAGCAGCTTCGGACAGATAGCTAACTATGGCTACACCTTC. This chain connects TRBV5-1 to TRBJ1-2, with D possibly being TRBD1 (6 bases). V was clipped by 2 bases and J by 0 bases, with 11 bases between them. The CDR3 spans 15 residues. In germline, CDR1 is SGHRS, CDR2 YFSETQ. The full variable domain, with the rest looked up from reference TRBV5-1 and TRBJ1-2, is KAGVTQTPRYLIKTRGQQVTLSCSPISGHRSVSWYQQTPGQGLQFLFEYFSETQRNKGNFPGRFSGRQFSNSRSEMNVSTLELGDSALYLCASSFGQIANYGYTFGSGTRLTVV.

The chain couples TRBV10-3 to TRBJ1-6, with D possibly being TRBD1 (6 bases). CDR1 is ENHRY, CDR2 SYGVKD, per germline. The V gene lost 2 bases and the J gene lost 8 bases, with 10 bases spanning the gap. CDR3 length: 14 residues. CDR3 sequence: CAISERKGDSPLHF. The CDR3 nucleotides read TGTGCCATCAGTGAGAGGAAGGGGGATTCACCCCTCCACTTT.

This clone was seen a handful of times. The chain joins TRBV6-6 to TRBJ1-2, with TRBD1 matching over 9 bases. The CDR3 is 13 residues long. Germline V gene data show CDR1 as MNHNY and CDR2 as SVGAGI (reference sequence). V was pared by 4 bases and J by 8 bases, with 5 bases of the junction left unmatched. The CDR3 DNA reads TGTGCCAGCAGTTCGGGACAGGGCCTGGGCTACACCTTC. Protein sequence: CASSSGQGLGYTF.

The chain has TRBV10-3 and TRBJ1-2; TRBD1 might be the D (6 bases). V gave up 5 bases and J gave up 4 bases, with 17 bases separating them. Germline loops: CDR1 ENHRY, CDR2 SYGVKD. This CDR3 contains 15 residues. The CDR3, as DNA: TGTGCCATCAGTCGGGAGGGGGGTTCGGTCTATGGCTACACCTTC. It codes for CAISREGGSVYGYTF.

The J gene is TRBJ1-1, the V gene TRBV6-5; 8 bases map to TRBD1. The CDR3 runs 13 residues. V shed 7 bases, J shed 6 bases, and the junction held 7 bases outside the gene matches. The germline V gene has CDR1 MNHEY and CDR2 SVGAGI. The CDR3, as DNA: TGTGCCAGCAAAATGGACAGGGACGCTGAAGCTTTCTTT. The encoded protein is CASKMDRDAEAFF.

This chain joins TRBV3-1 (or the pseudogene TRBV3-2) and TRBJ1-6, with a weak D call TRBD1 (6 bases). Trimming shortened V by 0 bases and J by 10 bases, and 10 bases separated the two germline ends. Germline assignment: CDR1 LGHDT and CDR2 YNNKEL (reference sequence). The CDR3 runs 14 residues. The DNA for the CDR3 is TGTGCCAGCAGCCAAGAACAGGGCGGCTCACCCCTCCACTTT. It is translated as CASSQEQGGSPLHF.

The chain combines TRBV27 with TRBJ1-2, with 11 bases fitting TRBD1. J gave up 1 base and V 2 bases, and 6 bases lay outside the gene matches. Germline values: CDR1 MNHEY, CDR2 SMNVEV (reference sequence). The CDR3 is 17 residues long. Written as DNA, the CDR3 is TGTGCCAGCAGTTTACTCCGGACAGGGGGCGGTAACTATGGCTACACCTTC. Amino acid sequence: CASSLLRTGGGNYGYTF.

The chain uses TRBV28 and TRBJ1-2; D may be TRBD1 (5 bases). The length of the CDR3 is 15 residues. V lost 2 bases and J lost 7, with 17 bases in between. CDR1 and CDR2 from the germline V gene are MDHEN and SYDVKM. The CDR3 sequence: CASSLRQRQGSGYTF. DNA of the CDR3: TGTGCCAGCAGTTTACGCCAGAGGCAGGGTTCTGGCTACACCTTC.